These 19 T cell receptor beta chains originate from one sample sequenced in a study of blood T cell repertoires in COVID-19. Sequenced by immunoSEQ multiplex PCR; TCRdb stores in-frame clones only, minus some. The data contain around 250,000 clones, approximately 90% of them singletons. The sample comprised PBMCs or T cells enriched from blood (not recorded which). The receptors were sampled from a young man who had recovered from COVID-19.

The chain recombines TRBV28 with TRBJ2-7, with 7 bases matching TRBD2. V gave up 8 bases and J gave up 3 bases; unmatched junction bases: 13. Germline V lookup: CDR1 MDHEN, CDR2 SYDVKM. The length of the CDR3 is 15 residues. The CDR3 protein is CASRELGTNIYEQYF. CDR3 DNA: TGTGCCAGCCGGGAGTTGGGGACTAACATCTACGAGCAGTACTTC.

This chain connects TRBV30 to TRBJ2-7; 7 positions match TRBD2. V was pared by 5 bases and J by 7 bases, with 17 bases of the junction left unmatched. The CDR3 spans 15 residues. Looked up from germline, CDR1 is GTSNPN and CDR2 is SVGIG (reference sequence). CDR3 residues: CAWGPRGAGVGEQYF. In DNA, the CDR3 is TGTGCCTGGGGTCCCCGAGGGGCGGGAGTGGGGGAGCAGTACTTC.

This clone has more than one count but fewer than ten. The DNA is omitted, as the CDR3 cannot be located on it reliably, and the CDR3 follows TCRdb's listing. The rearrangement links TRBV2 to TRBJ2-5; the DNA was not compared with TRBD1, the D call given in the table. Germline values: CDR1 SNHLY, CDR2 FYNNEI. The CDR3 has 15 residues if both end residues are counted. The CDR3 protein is CASSTSTGRQETQYF.

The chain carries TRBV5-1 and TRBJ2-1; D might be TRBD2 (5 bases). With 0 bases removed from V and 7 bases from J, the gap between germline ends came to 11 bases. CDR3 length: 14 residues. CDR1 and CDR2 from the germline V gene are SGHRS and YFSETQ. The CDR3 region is CASSLGTGYNEQFF. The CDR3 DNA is TGCGCCAGCAGCTTGGGGACTGGCTATAATGAGCAGTTCTTC. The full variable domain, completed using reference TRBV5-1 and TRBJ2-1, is KAGVTQTPRYLIKTRGQQVTLSCSPISGHRSVSWYQQTPGQGLQFLFEYFSETQRNKGNFPGRFSGRQFSNSRSEMNVSTLELGDSALYLCASSLGTGYNEQFFGPGTRLTVL.

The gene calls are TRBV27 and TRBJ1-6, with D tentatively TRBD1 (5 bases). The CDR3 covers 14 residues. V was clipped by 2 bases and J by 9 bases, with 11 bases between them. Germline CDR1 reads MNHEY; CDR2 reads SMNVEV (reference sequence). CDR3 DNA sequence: TGTGCCAGCAGTTTACAGGGTGTCAGTTCACCCCTCCACTTT. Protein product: CASSLQGVSSPLHF.

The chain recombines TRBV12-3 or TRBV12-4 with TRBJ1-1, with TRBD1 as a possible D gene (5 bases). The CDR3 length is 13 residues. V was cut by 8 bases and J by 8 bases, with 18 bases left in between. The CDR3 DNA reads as TGTGCCAGCCGTGGGTCGACAGCCATCGAAGCTTTCTTT. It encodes CASRGSTAIEAFF.

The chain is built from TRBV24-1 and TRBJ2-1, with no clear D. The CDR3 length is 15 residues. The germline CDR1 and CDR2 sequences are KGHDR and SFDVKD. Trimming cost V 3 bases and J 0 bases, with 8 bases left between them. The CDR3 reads CATSDSVSSYNEQFF. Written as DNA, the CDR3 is TGTGCCACCAGTGATAGCGTAAGCTCCTACAATGAGCAGTTCTTC.

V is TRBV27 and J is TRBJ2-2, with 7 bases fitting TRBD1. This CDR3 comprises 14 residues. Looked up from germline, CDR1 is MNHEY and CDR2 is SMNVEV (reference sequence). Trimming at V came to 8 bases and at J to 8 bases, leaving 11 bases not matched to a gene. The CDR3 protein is CASARGQTSGELFF. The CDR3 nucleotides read TGTGCCAGCGCCAGGGGACAGACGTCAGGGGAGCTGTTTTTT.

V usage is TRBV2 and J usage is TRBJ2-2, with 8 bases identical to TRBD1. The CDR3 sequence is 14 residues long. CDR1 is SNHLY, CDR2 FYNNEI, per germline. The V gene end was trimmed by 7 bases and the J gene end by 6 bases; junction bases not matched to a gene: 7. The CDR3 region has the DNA TGTGCCAGCATCGGACAGGGTATTGCCGGGGAGCTGTTTTTT. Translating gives CASIGQGIAGELFF.

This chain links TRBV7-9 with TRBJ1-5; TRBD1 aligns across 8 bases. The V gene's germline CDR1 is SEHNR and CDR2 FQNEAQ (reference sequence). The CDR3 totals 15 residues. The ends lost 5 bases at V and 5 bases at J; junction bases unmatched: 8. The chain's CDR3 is CASSRGQGRDQPQHF. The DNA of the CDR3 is TGTGCCAGCAGCCGCGGACAGGGAAGGGATCAGCCCCAGCATTTT.

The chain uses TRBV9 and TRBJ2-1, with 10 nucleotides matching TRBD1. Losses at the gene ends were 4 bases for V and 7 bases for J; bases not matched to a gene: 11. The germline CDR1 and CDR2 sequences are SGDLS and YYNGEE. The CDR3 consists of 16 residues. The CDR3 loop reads CASSPGGQGFFNEQFF. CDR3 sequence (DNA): TGTGCCAGCAGCCCAGGGGGACAGGGGTTTTTTAATGAGCAGTTCTTC.

The CDR3 is CASSQDWQNSYEQYF. CDR3 DNA: TGTGCCAGCAGCCAAGATTGGCAGAACTCCTACGAGCAGTACTTC. The chain is built from TRBV3-1 (or the pseudogene TRBV3-2) and TRBJ2-7; D gene uncertain. The ends were cut back, 0 bases at V and 0 bases at J, with 9 bases in the middle. Germline CDR1 and CDR2: LGHDT and YNNKEL (reference sequence). The CDR3 covers 15 residues.

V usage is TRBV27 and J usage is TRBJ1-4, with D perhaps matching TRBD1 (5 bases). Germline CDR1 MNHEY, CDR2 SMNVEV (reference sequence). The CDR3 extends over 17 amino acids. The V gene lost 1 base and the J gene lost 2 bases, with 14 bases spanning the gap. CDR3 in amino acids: CASSLFNVPGTNEKLFF. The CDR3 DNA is TGTGCCAGCAGTTTATTCAACGTCCCAGGGACTAATGAAAAACTGTTTTTT.

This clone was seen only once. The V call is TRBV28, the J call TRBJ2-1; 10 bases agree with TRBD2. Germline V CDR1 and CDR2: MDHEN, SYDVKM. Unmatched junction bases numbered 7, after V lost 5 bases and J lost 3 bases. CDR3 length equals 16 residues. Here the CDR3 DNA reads TGTGCCAGCAGTGCTCCTAGCGGGAGTGGCTACAATGAGCAGTTCTTC. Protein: CASSAPSGSGYNEQFF.

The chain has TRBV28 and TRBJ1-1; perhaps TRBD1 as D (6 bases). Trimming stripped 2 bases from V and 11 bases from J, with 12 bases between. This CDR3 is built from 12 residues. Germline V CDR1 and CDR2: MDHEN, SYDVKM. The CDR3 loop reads CASSLGGRVAFF. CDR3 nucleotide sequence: TGTGCCAGCAGTTTAGGGGGCCGGGTGGCTTTCTTT.

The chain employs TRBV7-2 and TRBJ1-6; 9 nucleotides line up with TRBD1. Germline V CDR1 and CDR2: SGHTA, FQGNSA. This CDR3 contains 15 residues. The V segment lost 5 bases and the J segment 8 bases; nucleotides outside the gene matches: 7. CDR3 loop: CASSLDRGRDSPLHF. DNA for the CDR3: TGTGCCAGCAGCCTGGACAGGGGAAGGGATTCACCCCTCCACTTT.

Written as DNA, the CDR3 is TGTGCCATCAGTGAGCAACTAGCGGGAGTTAAGAATGAGCAGTTCTTC. The encoded protein is CAISEQLAGVKNEQFF. V usage is TRBV10-3 and J usage is TRBJ2-1, with TRBD2 identical over 11 bases. CDR1 and CDR2 from the germline V gene are ENHRY and SYGVKD. The CDR3 consists of 16 residues. V trimming: 2 bases; J trimming: 7 bases; junction bases outside the gene matches: 7.

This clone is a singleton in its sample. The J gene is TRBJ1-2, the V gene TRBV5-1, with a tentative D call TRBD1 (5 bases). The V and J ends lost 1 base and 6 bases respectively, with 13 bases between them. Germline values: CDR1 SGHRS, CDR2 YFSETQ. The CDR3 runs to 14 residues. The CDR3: CASSLTGLTDGYTF. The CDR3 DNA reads TGCGCCAGCAGCTTGACAGGCCTTACGGATGGCTACACCTTC.

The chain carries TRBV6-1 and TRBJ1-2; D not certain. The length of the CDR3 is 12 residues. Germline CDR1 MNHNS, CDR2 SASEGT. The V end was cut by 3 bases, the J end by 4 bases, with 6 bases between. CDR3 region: CASSDRFYGYTF. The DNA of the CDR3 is TGTGCCAGCAGTGATCGTTTCTATGGCTACACCTTC.